These 11 T cell receptor beta chains were sequenced from one sample in a study of blood T cell repertoires in COVID-19. Sequencing was performed with immunoSEQ multiplex PCR; in TCRdb, only in-frame clones are kept and a portion is missing. The table has roughly 670,000 clones, 75% to 90% seen once. Sample: peripheral blood. All receptors come from a woman aged 18 to 35 with acute or convalescent COVID-19.

Comments on this clone: The same CDR3 can be traced to other DNA sequences in this sample. The rearrangement joins TRBV9 to TRBJ1-6; perhaps TRBD1 as D (5 bases). The CDR3 is 14 residues long. Trimming shortened V by 0 bases and J by 6 bases, and 7 bases separated the two germline ends. The germline V gene has CDR1 SGDLS and CDR2 YYNGEE. The CDR3 protein is CASSVGGGNSPLHF. The CDR3 DNA sequence: TGTGCCAGCAGCGTAGGGGGGGGTAATTCACCCCTCCACTTT.

This clone was seen only a few times. The chain carries TRBV19 and TRBJ1-2; D gene unclear. This CDR3 has 14 amino acids. V gave up 3 bases and J gave up 0 bases, with 8 bases separating them. The V gene's germline CDR1 is LNHDA and CDR2 SQIVND (reference sequence). The CDR3 DNA reads TGTGCCAGTAGTATCTATGGAGCTAACTATGGCTACACCTTC. It encodes CASSIYGANYGYTF.

V gene TRBV2 combines with J gene TRBJ1-5, with 10 bases matching TRBD1. CDR3 length: 16 residues. Germline CDR1 SNHLY, CDR2 FYNNEI. Losses at the gene ends were 4 bases for V and 2 bases for J; bases not matched to a gene: 5. CDR3 DNA sequence: TGTGCCAGCAGTGGGGGACAGGGGACCCGCAATCAGCCCCAGCATTTT. Residues: CASSGGQGTRNQPQHF.

V gene TRBV6-5 combines with J gene TRBJ1-1; no reliable D call. Germline CDR1 and CDR2: MNHEY and SVGAGI. V lost 7 bases and J 0 bases, leaving 12 bases between the germline ends. The CDR3 extends over 14 amino acids. This chain's CDR3 is CASTRGDMNTEAFF. The CDR3 nucleotides are TGTGCCAGCACCCGGGGAGATATGAACACTGAAGCTTTCTTT.

The chain joins TRBV6-6 to TRBJ1-1, with a tentative D call TRBD1 (6 bases). The CDR3 contains 13 residues. V shed 7 bases and J shed 3 bases, with 12 bases lying between them. The germline gives CDR1 MNHNY, CDR2 SVGAGI (reference sequence). CDR3 DNA: TGTGCCAGCATTGTGGCAGGGGACACTGAAGCTTTCTTT. It codes for CASIVAGDTEAFF.

The gene calls are TRBV13 and TRBJ1-1; maybe TRBD1 (5 bases). This CDR3 is built from 14 residues. Trimming removed 5 bases from V and 0 bases from J, with 10 bases in between. Germline V gene sequence: CDR1 PRHDT, CDR2 FYEKMQ (reference sequence). CDR3 DNA: TGTGCCAGCAGCACCCCACAGGTGAACACTGAAGCTTTCTTT. Translation: CASSTPQVNTEAFF.

The gene calls are TRBV7-6 and TRBJ2-5, with 9 positions matching TRBD2. With V trimmed by 3 bases and J by 3 bases, 14 bases remained unmatched. This CDR3 spans 18 amino acids. Germline V lookup: CDR1 SGHVS, CDR2 FNYEAQ. CDR3 loop: CASSLRSGGPRLEETQYF. The CDR3 region has the DNA TGTGCCAGCAGCTTGAGAAGCGGGGGGCCGCGCCTTGAAGAGACCCAGTACTTC. Based on the CDR3 plus reference TRBV7-6 and TRBJ2-5, the full variable domain is GAGVSQSPRYKVTKRGQDVALRCDPISGHVSLYWYRQALGQGPEFLTYFNYEAQQDKSGLPNDRFSAERPEGSISTLTIQRTEQRDSAMYRCASSLRSGGPRLEETQYFGPGTRLLVL.

V and J are TRBV6-5 and TRBJ1-2; 8 nucleotides match TRBD1. The CDR3 loop spans 16 amino acids. Germline CDR1 MNHEY, CDR2 SVGAGI. The J segment lost 3 bases and the V segment lost 0 bases, leaving 6 bases of the junction unmatched. CDR3 DNA sequence: TGTGCCAGCAGTTACTCCGGGACAGGATCTTACTATGGCTACACCTTC. This sequence encodes CASSYSGTGSYYGYTF.

The chain recombines TRBV14 with TRBJ1-1; tentatively, D is TRBD1 (5 bases). Germline V lookup: CDR1 SGHDN, CDR2 FVKESK. The CDR3 loop spans 15 amino acids. Trimming shortened V by 4 bases and J by 2 bases, and 14 bases separated the two germline ends. The DNA for the CDR3 is TGTGCCAGCAGCCGCTTCGGGGGGGGAAACACTGAAGCTTTCTTT. This translates into CASSRFGGGNTEAFF.

The chain carries TRBV9 and TRBJ2-3, with 9 bases lining up with TRBD2. This CDR3 region has 16 residues. V gave up 0 bases and J gave up 4 bases; unmatched junction bases: 6. From germline, CDR1 is SGDLS and CDR2 YYNGEE. The CDR3 sequence is CASSVEAGGHADTQYF. The CDR3 DNA reads TGTGCCAGCAGCGTAGAGGCGGGGGGGCATGCAGATACGCAGTATTTT.

The rearrangement joins TRBV5-4 to TRBJ2-7; TRBD1 aligns across 8 bases. CDR1 SGHNT and CDR2 YYREEE come from the germline V gene (reference sequence). The CDR3 consists of 14 residues. Trimming cost V 3 bases and J 2 bases; bases outside gene matches: 4. The CDR3 loop is CASSSGTGPYEQYF. The CDR3 nucleotides are TGTGCCAGCAGCTCCGGGACAGGTCCCTACGAGCAGTACTTC. Variable domain in full (rest from reference TRBV5-4 and TRBJ2-7): ETGVTQSPTHLIKTRGQQVTLRCSSQSGHNTVSWYQQALGQGPQFIFQYYREEENGRGNFPPRFSGLQFPNYSSELNVNALELDDSALYLCASSSGTGPYEQYFGPGTRLTVT.